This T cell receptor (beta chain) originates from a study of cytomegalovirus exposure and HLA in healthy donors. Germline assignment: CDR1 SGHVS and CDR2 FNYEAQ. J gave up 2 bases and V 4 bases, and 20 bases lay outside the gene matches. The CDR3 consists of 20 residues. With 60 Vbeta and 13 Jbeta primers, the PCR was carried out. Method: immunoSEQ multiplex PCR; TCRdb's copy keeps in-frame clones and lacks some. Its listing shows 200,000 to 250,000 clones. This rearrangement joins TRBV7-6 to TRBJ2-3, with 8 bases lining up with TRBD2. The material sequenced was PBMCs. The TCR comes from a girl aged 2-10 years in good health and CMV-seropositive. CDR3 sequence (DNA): TGTGCCAGCAGCTCTCCTCCCCTACGGGAGGGCCTCAGATTCACAGATACGCAGTATTTT. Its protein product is CASSSPPLREGLRFTDTQYF.